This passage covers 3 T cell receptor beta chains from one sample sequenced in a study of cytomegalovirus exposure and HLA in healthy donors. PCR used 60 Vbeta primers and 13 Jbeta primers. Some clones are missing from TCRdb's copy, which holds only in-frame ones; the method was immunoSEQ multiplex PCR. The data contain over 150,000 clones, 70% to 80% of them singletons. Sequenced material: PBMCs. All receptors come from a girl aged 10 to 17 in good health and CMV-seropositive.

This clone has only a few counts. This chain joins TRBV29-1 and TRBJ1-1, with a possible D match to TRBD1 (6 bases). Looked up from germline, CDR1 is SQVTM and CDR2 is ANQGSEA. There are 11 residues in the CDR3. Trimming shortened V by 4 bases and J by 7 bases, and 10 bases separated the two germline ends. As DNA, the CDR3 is TGCAGCGTTGTCCCAGGGGTTGAAGCTTTCTTT. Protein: CSVVPGVEAFF.

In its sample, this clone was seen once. DNA for the CDR3: TGTGCCAGCAGTCAAAGACAGGGCCCTGCAACTAATGAAAAACTGTTTTTT. Protein product: CASSQRQGPATNEKLFF. V gene TRBV28 combines with J gene TRBJ1-4; 7 positions agree with TRBD1. The V gene end was trimmed by 5 bases and the J gene end by 0 bases; junction bases not matched to a gene: 9. CDR3 size: 17 residues. Per germline, CDR1 MDHEN and CDR2 SYDVKM.

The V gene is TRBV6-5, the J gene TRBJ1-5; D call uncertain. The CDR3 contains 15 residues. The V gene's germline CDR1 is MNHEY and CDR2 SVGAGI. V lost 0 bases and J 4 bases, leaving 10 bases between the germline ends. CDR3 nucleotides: TGTGCCAGCAGTTACTCGAGGGCAGCAAATCAGCCCCAGCATTTT. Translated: CASSYSRAANQPQHF.